This T cell receptor (beta chain) was recovered during a study of cytomegalovirus exposure and HLA in healthy donors. As to this clone: Its antigen remains unidentified.

Points from the study as a whole: Later on, an analysis showed TCR association rates differing by HLA locus, with DRB1 the most and HLA-C the fewest.

13 Jbeta primers and 60 Vbeta primers were used for the PCR. Clones were sequenced by immunoSEQ multiplex PCR, and TCRdb holds only the in-frame ones, with some missing. This sample contains about 210,000 clones. V was pared by 2 bases and J by 0 bases, with 11 bases between. This CDR3 is 15 amino acids long. Germline CDR1 and CDR2: MDHEN and SYDVKM. The rearrangement links TRBV28 to TRBJ2-7, with D maybe TRBD1 (6 bases). Specimen: PBMCs. The TCR was taken from a woman in her twenties or thirties in good health and CMV-seropositive. CDR3 bases: TGTGCCAGCAGTTTAGGAAGGGGGAGCTCCTACGAGCAGTACTTC. It codes for CASSLGRGSSYEQYF. Full variable domain (outside the CDR3, taken from reference TRBV28 and TRBJ2-7): DVKVTQSSRYLVKRTGEKVFLECVQDMDHENMFWYRQDPGLGLRLIYFSYDVKMKEKGDIPEGYSVSREKKERFSLILESASTNQTSMYLCASSLGRGSSYEQYFGPGTRLTVT.